This T cell receptor beta chain appears in the sequencing data of a study of CD8 T cells in ankylosing spondylitis. Study-level results: In ankylosing spondylitis blood, a motif of fewer than 10 highly homologous TCR beta variants appeared characteristic. Both synovial fluid and blood in reactive arthritis had previously been reported to carry some motif variants. Researchers report that disease-linked clones proved CD8+ and relatively rare in peripheral blood.

In regard to this clonotype: Antigen unknown.

TCRdb recomputed calls from the 5' RACE reads with MiXCR, one row per CDR3 protein. Among hundreds of thousands of distinct CDR3 sequences listed, 20% to 25% were seen once. The ends were cut back, 0 bases at V and 5 bases at J, with 22 bases in the middle. The germline CDR1 and CDR2 sequences are LNHNV and YYDKDF (reference sequence). CDR3 length: 18 residues. This TCR was recovered from a female donor with ankylosing spondylitis or in good health (not recorded which). The genes are TRBV15 and TRBJ2-5, with D tentatively TRBD1 (6 bases). The specimen was blood, either unsorted or a sorted T cell fraction (not recorded which). The CDR3 nucleotides read TGTGCCACCAGCAGAGATCTGAGTACCCAGGGGTATCAGGAGACCCAGTACTTC. This codes for CATSRDLSTQGYQETQYF.